These T cell receptor beta chains were read from a single sample in a study of PD-L1 blockade in urothelial cancer. Libraries were prepared by immunoSEQ multiplex PCR; TCRdb keeps only in-frame clonotypes and omits some of them. The sample carries about 32,000 clones, about 79% recorded once. The material sequenced was PBMCs, taken around atezolizumab (anti-PD-L1) treatment. The receptors were sampled from a man in his 60s with urothelial cancer. Both conserved end residues are part of each CDR3. D genes are given only for firm matches. Size values are once, few and many counts, or a class for expanded clones, and some rows have none.

>18|TRBD2|TRBJ2-1|-|TRBV7-8
CASSLEGLARGGYNEQFF
TGTGCCAGCAGCTTAGAGGGACTAGCGCGCGGGGGATACAATGAGCAGTTCTTC
>15|-|TRBJ2-5|-|TRBV7-2
CASSLASGTGETQYF
TGTGCCAGCAGCTTAGCTTCCGGGACTGGTGAGACCCAGTACTTC
>14|TRBD2|TRBJ2-7|-|TRBV7-2
CASSGTSREYEQYF
TGTGCCAGCAGCGGGACTAGCCGTGAATACGAGCAGTACTTC
>14|TRBD1|TRBJ1-5|few|TRBV4-3
CASSPGQEHQPQHF
TGCGCCAGCAGCCCGGGACAGGAACATCAGCCCCAGCATTTT
>14|-|TRBJ2-7|-|TRBV21-1
CASSKRAVTYEQYF
TGTGCCAGCAGCAAAAGAGCCGTCACCTACGAGCAGTACTTC
>16|TRBD1|TRBJ2-2|few|TRBV4-2
CASSQEQGLNTGELFF
TGTGCCAGCAGCCAGGAACAGGGGCTCAACACCGGGGAGCTGTTTTTT
>15|TRBD1|TRBJ2-5|-|TRBV11-2
CASSSLTGAEETQYF
TGTGCCAGCAGCTCGTTAACAGGGGCAGAAGAGACCCAGTACTTC
>13|-|TRBJ1-2|-|TRBV27
CASTQHRGSGYTF
TGTGCCAGCACGCAACATCGGGGTAGCGGCTACACCTTC
>17|TRBD2|TRBJ2-3|-|TRBV10-2
CASSDPRLAGITDTQYF
TGCGCCAGCAGTGACCCTAGACTAGCGGGGATCACAGATACGCAGTATTTT
>14|-|TRBJ2-5|-|TRBV10-1
CASRLPGGRETQYF
TGCGCCAGCCGTTTACCAGGGGGGCGGGAGACCCAGTACTTC
>14|TRBD1|TRBJ1-1|-|TRBV19
CASSRTGMNTEAFF
TGTGCCAGTAGCAGGACAGGGATGAACACTGAAGCTTTCTTT
>16|TRBD2|TRBJ2-2|-|TRBV5-1
CASSWTSGGTTGELFF
TGCGCCAGCAGCTGGACTAGCGGGGGGACCACCGGGGAGCTGTTTTTT
>14|TRBD2|TRBJ2-7|-|TRBV30
CAWRALAGGREQYF
TGTGCCTGGAGGGCTCTAGCGGGAGGGCGGGAGCAGTACTTC
>14|-|TRBJ1-5|-|TRBV7-3
CASSSGTLGQPQHF
TGTGCCAGCAGTTCCGGGACACTAGGTCAGCCCCAGCATTTT
>16|-|TRBJ1-5|once|TRBV7-8
CASSLREQGWDQPQHF
TGTGCCAGCAGCTTAAGGGAACAGGGATGGGATCAGCCCCAGCATTTT
>14|TRBD1|TRBJ1-6|-|TRBV6-6
CASSRRQGNSPLHF
TGTGCCAGCAGCCGCCGACAGGGAAATTCACCCCTCCACTTT
>16|-|TRBJ1-6|medium-sized|TRBV7-2
CASSLGSPGDNSPLHF
TGTGCCAGCAGCTTAGGTAGCCCCGGAGATAATTCACCCCTCCACTTT
>12|-|TRBJ2-7|-|TRBV29-1
CSAEGITGGQYF
TGCAGCGCCGAGGGGATCACCGGGGGGCAGTACTTC
>12|-|TRBJ1-2|-|TRBV28
CASSYSNYGYTF
TGTGCCAGCTCCTACAGCAACTATGGCTACACCTTC
>15|TRBD2|TRBJ2-1|-|TRBV11-1
CASSLSSGAYNEQFF
TGTGCCAGCAGCCTTTCTAGCGGGGCCTACAATGAGCAGTTCTTC
>15|TRBD2|TRBJ2-3|once|TRBV5-1
CASSGGGVETDTQYF
TGCGCCAGCAGTGGCGGGGGGGTAGAGACAGATACGCAGTATTTT
>15|-|TRBJ1-2|few|TRBV11-2
CASSLGRTQLDGYTF
TGTGCCAGCAGCTTAGGGAGGACTCAGCTAGATGGCTACACCTTC